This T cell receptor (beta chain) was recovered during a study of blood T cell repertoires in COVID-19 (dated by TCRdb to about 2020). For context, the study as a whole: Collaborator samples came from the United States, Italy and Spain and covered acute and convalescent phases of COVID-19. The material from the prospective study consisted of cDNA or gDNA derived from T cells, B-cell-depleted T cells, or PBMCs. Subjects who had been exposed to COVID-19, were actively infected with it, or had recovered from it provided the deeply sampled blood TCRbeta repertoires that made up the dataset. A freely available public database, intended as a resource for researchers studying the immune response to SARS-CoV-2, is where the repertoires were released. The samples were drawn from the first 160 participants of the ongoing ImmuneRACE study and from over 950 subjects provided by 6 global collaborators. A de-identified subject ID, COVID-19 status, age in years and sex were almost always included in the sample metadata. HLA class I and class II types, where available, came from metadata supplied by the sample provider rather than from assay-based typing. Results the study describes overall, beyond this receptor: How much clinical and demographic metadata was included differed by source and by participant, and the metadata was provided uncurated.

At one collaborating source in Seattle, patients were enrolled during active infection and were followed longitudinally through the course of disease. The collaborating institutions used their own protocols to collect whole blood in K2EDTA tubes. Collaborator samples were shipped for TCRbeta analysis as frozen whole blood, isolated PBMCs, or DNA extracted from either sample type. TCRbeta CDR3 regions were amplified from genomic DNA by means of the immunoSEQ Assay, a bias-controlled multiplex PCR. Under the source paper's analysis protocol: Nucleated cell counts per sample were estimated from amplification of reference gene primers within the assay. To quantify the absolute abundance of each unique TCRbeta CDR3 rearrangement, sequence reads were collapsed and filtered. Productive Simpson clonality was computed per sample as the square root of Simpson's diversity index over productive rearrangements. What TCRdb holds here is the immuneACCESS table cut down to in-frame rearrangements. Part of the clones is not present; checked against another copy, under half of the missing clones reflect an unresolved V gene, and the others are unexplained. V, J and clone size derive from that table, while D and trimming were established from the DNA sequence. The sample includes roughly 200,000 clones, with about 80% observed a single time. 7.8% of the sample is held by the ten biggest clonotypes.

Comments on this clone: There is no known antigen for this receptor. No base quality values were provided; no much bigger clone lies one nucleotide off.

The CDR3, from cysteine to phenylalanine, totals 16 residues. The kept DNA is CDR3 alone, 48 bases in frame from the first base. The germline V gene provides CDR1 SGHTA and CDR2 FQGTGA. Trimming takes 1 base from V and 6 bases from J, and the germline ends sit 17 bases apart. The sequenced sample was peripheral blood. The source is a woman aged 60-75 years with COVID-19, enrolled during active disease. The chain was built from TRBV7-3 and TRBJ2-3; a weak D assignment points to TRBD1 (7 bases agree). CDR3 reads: CASSLRGGDRLDTQYF. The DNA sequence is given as TGTGCCAGCAGCTTAAGGGGCGGGGACAGATTGGATACGCAGTATTTT.